The text below deals with one T cell receptor (beta chain). With V trimmed by 4 bases and J by 2 bases, 6 bases remained unmatched. Germline V gene lookup returns CDR1 SGHRS and CDR2 YFSETQ. The CDR3 totals 15 residues. Data came from immunoSEQ multiplex PCR; TCRdb stores just in-frame clones and leaves some out. The sample gives approximately 150,000 clones, around 81% of which show up once; approximately 10% is in the top ten. This specimen belongs to a study of blood T cell repertoires in COVID-19. This TCR was recovered from a man aged 55 to 70 with active or convalescent COVID-19. Input material: peripheral blood. This chain links TRBV5-1 with TRBJ1-2; 9 bases are a match to TRBD1. The CDR3 sequence is CASSNPGTGNYGYTF. CDR3 coding DNA: TGCGCCAGCAGCAACCCCGGGACAGGGAACTATGGCTACACCTTC.